Included here is one TCR beta chain sequence, with context. As yet, its antigen is unknown. This entry comes from a study of cytomegalovirus exposure and HLA in healthy donors. Notes on the study in general: In the 130 or so validation repertoires, about 95% of cluster scores exceeded 0, per a later analysis. Testing in vitro showed a few CMV-associated chains specific for CMV antigens. Some public TCRs appeared in many individuals, while most sequences were rare. Cytomegalovirus association was assigned to about 150 TCR beta chains.

Measured with immunoSEQ multiplex PCR; TCRdb has only the in-frame clones, and not every one. The sample shows some 60,000 clones, roughly 96% of them seen only once. Germline V lookup: CDR1 GTSNPN, CDR2 SVGIG (reference sequence). The CDR3 has 14 residues. Trimming took 5 bases from V and 3 from J, leaving 14 bases between them. The rearrangement joins TRBV30 to TRBJ1-5; a weak D match, TRBD1 (5 bases). The TCR originated in a man between 18 and 35 years old in good health and CMV-seronegative. What was sequenced was PBMCs. CDR3 coding DNA: TGTGCCTGGGGTAGGGGCAGGGCCAATCAGCCCCAGCATTTT. This codes for CAWGRGRANQPQHF.